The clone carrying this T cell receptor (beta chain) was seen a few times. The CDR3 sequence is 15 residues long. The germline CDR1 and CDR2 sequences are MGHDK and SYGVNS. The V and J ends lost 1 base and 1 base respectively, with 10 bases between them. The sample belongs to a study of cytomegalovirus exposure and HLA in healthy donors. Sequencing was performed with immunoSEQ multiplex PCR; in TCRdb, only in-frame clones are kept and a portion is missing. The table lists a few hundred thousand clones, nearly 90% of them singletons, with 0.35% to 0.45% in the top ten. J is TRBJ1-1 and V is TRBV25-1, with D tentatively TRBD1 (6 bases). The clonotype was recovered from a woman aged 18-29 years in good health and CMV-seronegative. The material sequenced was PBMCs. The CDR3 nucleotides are TGTGCCAGCAGTGAATCAACAGGGTGGAACACTGAAGCTTTCTTT. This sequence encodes CASSESTGWNTEAFF.